These T cell receptor beta chains were read from a single sample in a study of T cell responses to AZD1222 COVID-19 vaccine. Sequencing was performed with immunoSEQ multiplex PCR; in TCRdb, only in-frame clones are kept and a portion is missing. The sample yields 150,000 to 160,000 clones, roughly nine tenths seen once. The sample in question was peripheral blood, obtained on day 0 of AZD1222 vaccination. The receptors were sampled from an adult in good health. The CDR3 runs from the conserved cysteine through the conserved F or W.

j_call v_call cdr3_aa
TRBJ2-3 TRBV19 CASSIFRASTDTQYF
TRBJ2-1 TRBV14 CASTVTDNEQFF
TRBJ1-2 TRBV6-5 CASSYLAGLEGYTF
TRBJ1-2 TRBV30 CACNRPHTF
TRBJ2-1 TRBV30 CAWSVQGGSEQFF
TRBJ1-3 TRBV5-1 CASSLPGGSGNTIYF
TRBJ2-2 TRBV5-5 CASSLPLRGELFF
TRBJ1-2 TRBV5-8 CASSWDRAAYYGYTF
TRBJ1-2 TRBV4-3 CASSQDRRGGYTGYTF
TRBJ1-5 TRBV13 CASSFFPGFPGQVSNQPQHF
TRBJ2-4 TRBV27 CASRTLAGGQNIQYF
TRBJ1-2 TRBV6-5 CASTFGWDGMGGYTF
TRBJ1-3 TRBV6-1 CASSGNSGWTFADSGNTIYF
TRBJ1-1 TRBV5-6 CASSFYGTTEAFF
TRBJ2-2 TRBV11-3 CASRPPGFGELFF
TRBJ1-6 TRBV7-2 CASSLQISPLHF
TRBJ1-6 TRBV6-1 CASSEADVFYNSPLHF
TRBJ1-4 TRBV5-1 CASSLNAGGDEKLFF
TRBJ2-4 TRBV6-5 CASRQGTKNIQYF
TRBJ2-3 TRBV7-2 CASSLGVSSGITDTQYF
TRBJ2-4 TRBV27 CASSPRGPKNIQYF
TRBJ1-1 TRBV12-3/TRBV12-4 CASSLSGGDAFF
TRBJ2-7 TRBV19 CASSSGVAGGGGGSYEQYF
TRBJ1-2 TRBV9 CASSSSRVSYTF
TRBJ1-4 TRBV20-1 CSASSGQGSSESNEKLFF
TRBJ2-3 TRBV14 CASNPLGRSTDTQYF
TRBJ2-3 TRBV19 CASSITTDTQYF
TRBJ1-2 TRBV5-4 CASSLSAIGNYGYTF
TRBJ2-5 TRBV7-7 CASSLGPGTQETQYF
TRBJ1-4 TRBV6-5 CASQGRFNEKLFF
TRBJ1-5 TRBV5-1 CASSLTGEDQPQHF